The 17 T cell receptor beta chains given below trace back to one sample, sequenced in a study of cytomegalovirus exposure and HLA in healthy donors. The PCR made use of 60 Vbeta and 13 Jbeta primers. TCRdb's table, derived via immunoSEQ multiplex PCR, lists solely in-frame clones and lacks some. The table has about 260,000 clones, approximately 84% seen once. Sample: PBMCs. These receptors came from a woman between 40 and 50 years old in good health and CMV-seropositive.

V and J are TRBV19 and TRBJ1-5, with TRBD1 matching 9 bases. CDR1 and CDR2 (germline): LNHDA, SQIVND (reference sequence). CDR3 length equals 14 residues. Trimming at V came to 5 bases and at J to 5 bases, leaving 4 bases not matched to a gene. The CDR3 sequence is CASSARDRDQPQHF. CDR3 in DNA: TGTGCCAGTAGTGCCCGGGACAGGGATCAGCCCCAGCATTTT.

V gene TRBV11-2 combines with J gene TRBJ2-7; 8 bases are shared with TRBD1. Trimming took 4 bases from V and 12 from J; bases not matched to a gene: 11. This CDR3 has 13 amino acids. The V gene's germline CDR1 is SGHAT and CDR2 FQNNGV. CDR3 in amino acids: CASSSEVGTGLYF. The DNA of the CDR3 is TGTGCCAGCAGCTCCGAGGTCGGGACAGGTCTGTACTTC. The full variable domain, with the rest looked up from reference TRBV11-2 and TRBJ2-7, is EAGVAQSPRYKIIEKRQSVAFWCNPISGHATLYWYQQILGQGPKLLIQFQNNGVVDDSQLPKDRFSAERLKGVDSTLKIQPAKLEDSAVYLCASSSEVGTGLYFGPGTRLTVT.

The V and J genes are TRBV30 and TRBJ2-2; 10 bases agree with TRBD1. The CDR3 is made up of 16 amino acids. The germline V gene encodes CDR1 GTSNPN and CDR2 SVGIG (reference sequence). V lost 8 bases to trimming and J lost 6 bases; unmatched junction nucleotides: 15. In DNA form, the CDR3 reads TGTGCCGGCGGGACAGGGGTGGCCACTGGTGCCGGGGAGCTGTTTTTT. It specifies CAGGTGVATGAGELFF.

This sequence joins TRBV30 and TRBJ2-1; D uncertain. Between the trimmed V and J ends, which lost 2 bases and 8 bases, there was a span of 16 bases. Germline lookup yields CDR1 GTSNPN and CDR2 SVGIG (reference sequence). The CDR3 is 14 residues long. The CDR3 protein is CAWSRSPRADEQFF. Here the CDR3 DNA reads TGTGCCTGGAGTCGCTCTCCCCGCGCCGATGAGCAGTTCTTC. Combining the CDR3 with reference TRBV30 and TRBJ2-1 gives the whole variable domain SQTIHQWPATLVQPVGSPLSLECTVEGTSNPNLYWYRQAAGRGLQLLFYSVGIGQISSEVPQNLSASRPQDRQFILSSKKLLLSDSGFYLCAWSRSPRADEQFFGPGTRLTVL.

In nucleotides, the CDR3 is TGTGCCAGCAGCTTTGGAGGGAGAAGGAACACCGGGGAGCTGTTTTTT. Amino acid sequence: CASSFGGRRNTGELFF. The V gene is TRBV7-9, the J gene TRBJ2-2; maybe TRBD2 (6 bases). Germline V gives CDR1 SEHNR, CDR2 FQNEAQ (reference sequence). Between the trimmed V and J ends, which lost 3 bases and 1 base, there was a span of 12 bases. CDR3 size: 16 residues.

The genes are TRBV27 and TRBJ2-5; D is possibly TRBD2 (5 bases). The CDR3 extends over 13 amino acids. Trimming pared 4 bases from V and 1 base from J, leaving 7 bases between. Germline V CDR1 and CDR2: MNHEY, SMNVEV (reference sequence). CDR3 region: CASSSRGQETQYF. The CDR3 DNA is TGTGCCAGCAGTTCACGGGGCCAAGAGACCCAGTACTTC.

This clone was counted only a few times. The chain employs TRBV7-8 and TRBJ2-7; the D gene is possibly TRBD2 (6 bases). There are 14 residues in the CDR3. The germline gives CDR1 SGHVS, CDR2 FQNEAQ. Between the trimmed V and J ends, which lost 1 base and 2 bases, there was a span of 9 bases. The DNA for the CDR3 is TGTGCCAGCAGCTTAGGTCCGGGGGCCTACGAGCAGTACTTC. It codes for CASSLGPGAYEQYF.

This chain joins TRBV10-3 and TRBJ1-2; TRBD1 might be the D (5 bases). This CDR3 is built from 14 residues. Trimming took off 4 bases at V and 2 bases at J, with 11 bases between the two ends. Germline assignment: CDR1 ENHRY and CDR2 SYGVKD. The DNA of the CDR3 is TGTGCCATCAGTGCGGCAGGGTCCAACTATGGCTACACCTTC. As protein: CAISAAGSNYGYTF.

V and J are TRBV5-6 and TRBJ1-2; 8 nucleotides match TRBD1. V gave up 4 bases and J gave up 7 bases; unmatched junction bases: 12. The CDR3 covers 15 residues. Per the germline V gene, CDR1 is SGHDT and CDR2 is YYEEEE. The CDR3 bases are TGTGCCAGCAGCCCTAATACAGTGGACAGGGCTGGCTACACCTTC. Translating it yields CASSPNTVDRAGYTF.

This chain joins TRBV7-9 and TRBJ1-3; possibly TRBD1 for D (5 bases). Germline V gene sequence: CDR1 SEHNR, CDR2 FQNEAQ (reference sequence). V lost 4 bases and J lost 7, with 20 bases in between. This CDR3 spans 16 amino acids. The CDR3 region is CASSSRPRETRNTIYF. CDR3 DNA sequence: TGTGCCAGCAGCTCAAGACCCAGGGAAACAAGGAACACCATATATTTT.

This chain connects TRBV4-2 to TRBJ2-5; D is uncertain. V was clipped by 1 base and J by 3 bases, with 9 bases between them. CDR3 length equals 14 residues. The germline V gene encodes CDR1 LGHNA and CDR2 YNFKEQ. The CDR3 sequence: CASSQVSTEETQYF. CDR3 coding DNA: TGTGCCAGCAGCCAAGTTTCCACAGAAGAGACCCAGTACTTC.

V is TRBV15 and J is TRBJ1-1; 8 positions agree with TRBD1. V trimming: 3 bases; J trimming: 3 bases; junction bases outside the gene matches: 3. The CDR3 extends over 14 amino acids. Germline V lookup: CDR1 LNHNV, CDR2 YYDKDF (reference sequence). The CDR3 loop reads CATSSRGRDTEAFF. CDR3 coding DNA: TGTGCCACCAGCAGCAGGGGGCGGGACACTGAAGCTTTCTTT.

This rearrangement joins TRBV19 to TRBJ1-1; the D gene is possibly TRBD1 (5 bases). In germline, CDR1 is LNHDA, CDR2 SQIVND (reference sequence). Trimming took off 9 bases at V and 4 bases at J, with 18 bases between the two ends. The CDR3 length is 14 residues. The CDR3 sequence is CASSSHSGTTEAFF. CDR3 DNA sequence: TGTGCCAGCTCGAGTCACAGCGGGACCACTGAAGCTTTCTTT.

DNA of the CDR3: TGTGCCATCAGTGAGGGAGCGGGAGTGGGGGAGACCCAGTACTTC. Residues: CAISEGAGVGETQYF. This rearrangement joins TRBV10-3 to TRBJ2-5, with 8 bases matching TRBD2. Germline V gene lookup returns CDR1 ENHRY and CDR2 SYGVKD. The CDR3 has 15 residues. J gave up 5 bases and V 2 bases, and 7 bases lay outside the gene matches.

The V gene is TRBV25-1, the J gene TRBJ1-4; the match to TRBD1 covers 11 bases. Germline values: CDR1 MGHDK, CDR2 SYGVNS. The CDR3 spans 14 residues. Losses at the gene ends were 6 bases for V and 8 bases for J; bases not matched to a gene: 5. Here the CDR3 DNA reads TGTGCCAGCAGAGGACAGGGGGCCGAGGAAAAACTGTTTTTT. It translates to CASRGQGAEEKLFF.

The chain carries TRBV5-1 and TRBJ2-1; 11 bases align to TRBD2. This CDR3 contains 13 residues. Germline-derived CDR1 and CDR2 are SGHRS and YFSETQ. V lost 4 bases and J lost 9; bases outside the gene matches: 3. CDR3 DNA sequence: TGCGCCAGCAGCCTAGGGACTAGCGGTGAGCAGTTCTTC. Translating it yields CASSLGTSGEQFF.

This chain joins TRBV4-2 and TRBJ2-6; D is unclear. Trimming left V 0 bases short and J 0 bases short, with 6 bases between. This CDR3 region has 16 residues. Germline V gene sequence: CDR1 LGHNA, CDR2 YNFKEQ. CDR3 in DNA: TGTGCCAGCAGCCAAGAGGAGTTCTCTGGGGCCAACGTCCTGACTTTC. Protein: CASSQEEFSGANVLTF.